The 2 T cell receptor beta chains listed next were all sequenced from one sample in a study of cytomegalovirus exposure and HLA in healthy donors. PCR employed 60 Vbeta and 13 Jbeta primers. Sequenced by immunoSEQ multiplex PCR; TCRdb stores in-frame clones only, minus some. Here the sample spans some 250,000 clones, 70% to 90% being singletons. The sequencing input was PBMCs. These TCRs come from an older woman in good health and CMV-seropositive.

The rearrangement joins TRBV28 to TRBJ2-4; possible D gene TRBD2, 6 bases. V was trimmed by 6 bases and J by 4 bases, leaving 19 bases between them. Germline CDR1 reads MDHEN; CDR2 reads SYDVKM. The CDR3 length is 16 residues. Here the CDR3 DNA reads TGTGCCAGCAGCCTAGGGCCGGGAGTGGGAAAAAACATTCAGTACTTC. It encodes CASSLGPGVGKNIQYF. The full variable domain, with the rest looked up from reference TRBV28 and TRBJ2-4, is DVKVTQSSRYLVKRTGEKVFLECVQDMDHENMFWYRQDPGLGLRLIYFSYDVKMKEKGDIPEGYSVSREKKERFSLILESASTNQTSMYLCASSLGPGVGKNIQYFGAGTRLSVL.

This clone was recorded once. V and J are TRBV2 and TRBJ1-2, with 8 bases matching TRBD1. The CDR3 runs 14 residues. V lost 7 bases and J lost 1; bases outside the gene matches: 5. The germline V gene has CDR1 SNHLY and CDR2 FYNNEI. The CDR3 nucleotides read TGTGCCAGCAAACCGGACAGGGTTAACTATGGCTACACCTTC. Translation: CASKPDRVNYGYTF. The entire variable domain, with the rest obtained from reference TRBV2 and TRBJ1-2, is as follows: EPEVTQTPSHQVTQMGQEVILRCVPISNHLYFYWYRQILGQKVEFLVSFYNNEISEKSEIFDDQFSVERPDGSNFTLKIRSTKLEDSAMYFCASKPDRVNYGYTFGSGTRLTVV.